This TCR beta chain was recovered during a study of blood T cell repertoires in COVID-19. Study context: The United States, Italy and Spain provided the acute and convalescent COVID-19 samples. From T cells, B-cell-depleted T cells, or PBMCs came the material, which was cDNA or gDNA.

This CDR3 is built from 15 residues. In germline, CDR1 is SGHAT, CDR2 FQNNGV. V was cut by 0 bases and J by 3 bases, with 12 bases left in between. Study processing details: Amplification from reference gene primers served as the basis for estimated nucleated cell counts. Using immunoSEQ multiplex PCR, the repertoire was profiled, and TCRdb retains in-frame clones only, with some absent. That table furnishes V, J and clone size, whereas the DNA furnished D and trimming. The repertoire holds fewer than 350,000 clones, with roughly 87% as singletons. The sequenced sample consisted of peripheral blood. The chain employs TRBV11-2 and TRBJ2-7; D is unclear. The clonotype was recovered from a man aged 18 to 29 with active or convalescent COVID-19. In DNA, the CDR3 is TGTGCCAGCAGCTTAGATGTTGGCGGCTACTACGAGCAGTACTTC. It specifies CASSLDVGGYYEQYF.